The clone carrying this TCR beta chain was seen a few times. Its antigen is undetermined. Some clones are missing from TCRdb's copy, which holds only in-frame ones; the method was immunoSEQ multiplex PCR. The sample contains some 150,000 clones, roughly four fifths of which appear only once. These data originate in a study of T cell responses to AZD1222 COVID-19 vaccine. The germline V and J ends were trimmed by 3 bases and 7 bases, with 22 bases remaining between them. Germline CDR1 MNHNS, CDR2 SASEGT. This CDR3 has 16 amino acids. Points from the study as a whole: The donors showed a predominance of white British ancestry and of females, with possible underestimation of clonal diversity. Repertoires were sampled only after the peak T cell response.

The origin of this receptor is an adult in good health. This sequence joins TRBV6-1 and TRBJ2-7, with a weak D call TRBD2 (6 bases). Specimen: peripheral blood, collected on day 0 of MenACWY control vaccination. The CDR3 spells CASSDESGVFFSEQYF. The DNA of the CDR3 is TGTGCCAGCAGTGATGAATCGGGGGTGTTTTTTTCAGAGCAGTACTTC.